These T cell receptor beta chains were read from a single sample in a study of long-term antiretroviral therapy in people with HIV. Generated by immunoSEQ multiplex PCR, the TCRdb table keeps only in-frame clones and is missing some. The sample has about 20,000 clones; under 90% are singletons. The material sequenced was unsorted PBMCs, taken about 2.4 years after starting antiretroviral therapy. These receptors were obtained from a man aged 40-50 years with HIV. CDR3s include the opening cysteine and the closing phenylalanine or tryptophan. D genes are given only for firm matches. Not every row has a clone size; where given, it reads once, few, many or a size class.

CSVGDSSYGYTF	TGCAGCGTTGGGGACTCTAGCTATGGCTACACCTTC	TRBJ1-2	NA	NA	TRBV29-1
CASSSGTATYNEQFF	TGTGCCAGCAGCTCCGGGACTGCGACCTACAATGAGCAGTTCTTC	TRBJ2-1	NA	NA	TRBV7-2
CASGQGVNTEAFF	TGTGCCAGTGGGCAGGGGGTGAACACTGAAGCTTTCTTT	TRBJ1-1	once	TRBD1	TRBV19
CSAKSIGELFF	TGCAGTGCGAAGTCTATCGGGGAACTGTTTTTT	TRBJ1-4	once	NA	TRBV20-1
CASRSGLGVYEQFF	TGTGCCAGCCGTTCGGGACTAGGAGTATATGAGCAGTTCTTC	TRBJ2-1	NA	TRBD2	TRBV7-9
CASSLDRDYGYTF	TGTGCCAGCAGCTTGGACAGGGACTATGGCTACACCTTC	TRBJ1-2	few	TRBD1	TRBV6-5
CASSVRDRGTDTQYF	TGCGCCAGCAGCGTCCGGGACAGGGGTACAGATACGCAGTATTTT	TRBJ2-3	NA	TRBD1	TRBV5-1
CASSMRTSGVDTQYF	TGTGCCAGCAGCATGAGGACTAGCGGGGTAGATACGCAGTATTTT	TRBJ2-3	once	TRBD2	TRBV5-4
CASSVFESSGELFF	TGTGCCAGCAGCGTTTTTGAGTCCTCCGGGGAGCTGTTTTTT	TRBJ2-2	NA	NA	TRBV9
CASSSTSGDPSYNEQFF	TGTGCCAGCAGCTCAACTAGCGGGGACCCCTCCTACAATGAGCAGTTCTTC	TRBJ2-1	NA	TRBD2	TRBV11-2
CASSLDTTGVTEAFF	TGTGCCAGCAGCTTAGACACAACGGGGGTCACTGAAGCTTTCTTT	TRBJ1-1	NA	NA	TRBV7-9
CAWTGLAGGPGEQFF	TGTGCCTGGACCGGACTAGCGGGAGGGCCGGGTGAGCAGTTCTTC	TRBJ2-1	NA	TRBD2	TRBV30
CASSFVADSTDTQYF	TGTGCCAGCAGCTTTGTAGCGGACTCCACAGATACGCAGTATTTT	TRBJ2-3	NA	NA	TRBV7-3
CASSVVGQPNTEAFF	TGTGCCAGCAGCGTAGTTGGGCAGCCGAACACTGAAGCTTTCTTT	TRBJ1-1	NA	NA	TRBV9
CASSRLAGTPDTQYF	TGTGCCAGCAGCCGGCTAGCGGGAACCCCAGATACGCAGTATTTT	TRBJ2-3	NA	TRBD2	TRBV5-4
CASSEAYRANQPQHF	TGTGCCAGCAGTGAAGCCTACAGGGCTAATCAGCCCCAGCATTTT	TRBJ1-5	NA	NA	TRBV2
CSVAVTDTEAFF	TGCAGCGTTGCAGTGACGGACACTGAAGCTTTCTTT	TRBJ1-1	NA	NA	TRBV29-1
CASSVGGIAGIPNTGELFF	TGTGCCAGCAGCGTAGGGGGGATAGCGGGAATACCGAACACCGGGGAGCTGTTTTTT	TRBJ2-2	few	TRBD2	TRBV9
CASSDTGGNQPQHF	TGTGCCAGCAGTGATACAGGGGGCAATCAGCCCCAGCATTTT	TRBJ1-5	NA	TRBD1	TRBV27
CASSQGAQTYEQYF	TGTGCCAGCTCGCAGGGCGCTCAGACCTACGAGCAGTACTTC	TRBJ2-7	few	NA	TRBV18
CASSLPTGAVFGETQYF	TGCGCCAGCAGCCTACCCACAGGGGCGGTATTCGGAGAGACCCAGTACTTC	TRBJ2-5	NA	TRBD1	TRBV5-1
CASSSGRFGAFF	TGTGCCAGCAGCTCCGGACGGTTTGGAGCTTTCTTT	TRBJ1-1	NA	NA	TRBV7-9
CAWGGTSGSADTQYF	TGTGCCTGGGGAGGGACTAGCGGGAGCGCAGATACGCAGTATTTT	TRBJ2-3	NA	TRBD2	TRBV30
CASSVSRGVSNQPQHF	TGTGCCAGCAGTGTCAGTCGGGGGGTCAGCAATCAGCCCCAGCATTTT	TRBJ1-5	NA	NA	TRBV2
CASSLDRGSYGYTF	TGTGCCAGCTCACTCGACAGGGGCAGCTATGGCTACACCTTC	TRBJ1-2	NA	TRBD1	TRBV18
CARNVVARKYQETQYF	TGTGCCAGAAACGTTGTTGCCCGGAAGTACCAAGAGACCCAGTACTTC	TRBJ2-5	once	NA	TRBV19
CSVRLLGQGDEQFF	TGCAGCGTTCGGCTGTTGGGACAGGGCGATGAGCAGTTCTTC	TRBJ2-1	NA	TRBD1	TRBV29-1